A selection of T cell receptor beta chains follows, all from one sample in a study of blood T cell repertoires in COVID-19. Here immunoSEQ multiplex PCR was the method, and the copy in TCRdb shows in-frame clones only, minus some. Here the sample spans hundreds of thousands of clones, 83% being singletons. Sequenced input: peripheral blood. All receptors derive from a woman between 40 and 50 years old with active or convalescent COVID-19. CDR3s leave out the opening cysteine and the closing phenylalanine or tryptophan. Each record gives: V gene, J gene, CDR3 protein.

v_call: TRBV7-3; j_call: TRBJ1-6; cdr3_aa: ASSLSPGANSPLH
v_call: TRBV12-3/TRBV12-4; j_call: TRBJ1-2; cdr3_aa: ASSRQVGYGYT
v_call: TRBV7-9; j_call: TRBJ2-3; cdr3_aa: AIHLERGDTPDTQY
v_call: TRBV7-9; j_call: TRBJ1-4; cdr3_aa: ASRSTDLNEKLF
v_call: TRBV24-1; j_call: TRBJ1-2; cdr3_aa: ATSDQSEDRNGNYGYT
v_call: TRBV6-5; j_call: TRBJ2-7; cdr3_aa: ASSFRTSGMDGQY
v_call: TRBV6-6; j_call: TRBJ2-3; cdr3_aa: ASSNPAGGSTDTQY
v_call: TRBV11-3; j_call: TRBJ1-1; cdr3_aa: ASSLVFSSNTEAF
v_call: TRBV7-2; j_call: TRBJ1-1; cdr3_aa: ASTRRQGTEAF
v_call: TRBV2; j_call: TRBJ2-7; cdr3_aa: ASTYGAYEQY
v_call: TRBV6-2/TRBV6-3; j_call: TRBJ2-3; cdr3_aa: ASSLGAGGRTDTQY
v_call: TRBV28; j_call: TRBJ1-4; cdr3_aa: ASSPTGAGKNEKLF
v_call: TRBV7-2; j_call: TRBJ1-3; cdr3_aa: ASSLKSGLKTIY
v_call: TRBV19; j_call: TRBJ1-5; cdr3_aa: ASTVIPGQPQH
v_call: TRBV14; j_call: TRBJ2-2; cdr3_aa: ASSQEGTGGTGELF